This is a list of T cell receptor beta chains from one sample in a study of shared clonotypes between healthy human individuals. The assay was immunoSEQ multiplex PCR, and TCRdb's table has in-frame clones only and misses some. The profile shows some 680,000 clones, 60% to 75% of them singletons. The sample consisted of memory CD4+ T cells sorted from blood. These receptors were obtained from a woman aged 30 to 39 in good health. CDR3s include the opening cysteine and the closing phenylalanine or tryptophan. D genes are given only for firm matches. Expanded clones get a size class; other rows say once, few or many, or leave the size out.

clone_size	v_call	d_call	j_call	cdr3_aa	cdr3_nt
few	TRBV14	.	TRBJ1-1	CASSLLRTGNTEAFF	TGTGCCAGCAGCCTTCTAAGGACGGGGAACACTGAAGCTTTCTTT
.	TRBV9	.	TRBJ2-7	CASSGGPKHYEQYF	TGTGCCAGCAGCGGGGGCCCTAAACACTACGAGCAGTACTTC
.	TRBV7-7	TRBD1	TRBJ2-3	CASSQTGQTDTQYF	TGTGCCAGCAGCCAGACAGGGCAGACAGATACGCAGTATTTT
few	TRBV6-1	TRBD1	TRBJ1-1	CASSARGGNTEAFF	TGTGCCAGCAGCGCCAGGGGGGGGAACACTGAAGCTTTCTTT
.	TRBV5-1	TRBD2	TRBJ2-3	CASSLLPSSGSTDTQYF	TGCGCCAGCAGCCTACTTCCCTCTAGCGGGAGTACAGATACGCAGTATTTT
.	TRBV5-6	.	TRBJ2-5	CASSLEPTGIGTQYF	TGTGCCAGCAGCTTGGAACCAACAGGAATCGGGACCCAGTACTTC
.	TRBV11-2	TRBD2	TRBJ2-7	CASSPWEGWGYEQYF	TGTGCCAGCAGCCCCTGGGAGGGTTGGGGCTACGAGCAGTACTTC
.	TRBV6-1	.	TRBJ2-7	CASSEPYEQYF	TGTGCCAGCAGTGAACCTTACGAGCAGTACTTC
.	TRBV4-1	.	TRBJ2-7	CASSQGQGGGTYEQYF	TGCGCCAGCAGCCAAGGTCAGGGGGGTGGGACCTACGAGCAGTACTTC
few	TRBV5-1	.	TRBJ2-3	CASSLSGDTQYF	TGCGCCAGCAGCTTGTCCGGGGATACGCAGTATTTT
.	TRBV2	.	TRBJ2-5	CASSTQETQYF	TGTGCCAGCAGTACCCAAGAGACCCAGTACTTC
.	TRBV7-9	.	TRBJ2-5	CASSSYEPSVETQYF	TGTGCCAGCAGCTCTTACGAGCCCAGTGTAGAGACCCAGTACTTC
few	TRBV2	.	TRBJ2-5	CASKRDIQETQYF	TGTGCCAGCAAGAGGGACATACAAGAGACCCAGTACTTC
.	TRBV5-4	TRBD2	TRBJ2-3	CASSGRDATDTQYF	TGTGCCAGCAGCGGGAGGGATGCCACAGATACGCAGTATTTT
few	TRBV7-6	TRBD2	TRBJ2-7	CASSPTSGSYEQYF	TGTGCCAGCAGCCCGACTAGCGGGAGCTACGAGCAGTACTTC
.	TRBV28	.	TRBJ1-1	CTVGVPEGGAFF	TGTACGGTGGGGGTTCCCGAAGGGGGTGCTTTCTTT
.	TRBV19	TRBD2	TRBJ2-2	CASRELAGGRLYTGELFF	TGTGCCAGTCGGGAACTAGCGGGAGGGAGGTTGTACACCGGGGAGCTGTTTTTT
.	TRBV5-1	TRBD1	TRBJ2-1	CASSLGDSYNEQFF	TGCGCCAGCAGCTTGGGGGACAGTTACAATGAGCAGTTCTTC
few	TRBV11-2	TRBD1	TRBJ1-1	CASSSRTGVANTEAFF	TGTGCCAGCAGCTCCCGGACAGGGGTGGCGAACACTGAAGCTTTCTTT
few	TRBV10-1	TRBD2	TRBJ2-7	CASSEASGSYEQYF	TGCGCCAGCAGTGAGGCTAGCGGGAGTTACGAGCAGTACTTC
once	TRBV2	TRBD1	TRBJ1-3	CASSFSTGGNTIYF	TGTGCCAGCAGTTTCTCGACAGGGGGAAACACCATATATTTT
.	TRBV5-1	.	TRBJ1-3	CASSLLLGPSGNTIYF	TGCGCCAGCAGCCTCCTCTTGGGGCCCTCTGGAAACACCATATATTTT
.	TRBV5-6	.	TRBJ2-1	CASSLTRATYNEQFF	TGTGCCAGCAGCTTGACGAGGGCTACCTACAATGAGCAGTTCTTC
.	TRBV23-1	.	TRBJ1-1	CAGRPEPFEAFF	TGCGCCGGACGGCCGGAGCCCTTTGAAGCTTTCTTT
.	TRBV28	TRBD2	TRBJ2-7	CASTPLAGGWYEQYF	TGTGCCAGCACGCCCCTAGCGGGAGGGTGGTACGAGCAGTACTTC
.	TRBV7-9	.	TRBJ2-3	CASSLGQSSSTDTQYF	TGTGCCAGCAGCTTAGGACAGTCATCTAGCACAGATACGCAGTATTTT
few	TRBV5-1	TRBD1	TRBJ1-2	CASSTSRRDSYGYTF	TGCGCCAGCAGCACCAGTCGGAGGGACAGCTATGGCTACACCTTC
.	TRBV6-6	.	TRBJ2-1	CASRTDLGSYNEQFF	TGTGCCAGCAGAACCGACCTAGGCTCCTACAATGAGCAGTTCTTC
.	TRBV5-1	TRBD2	TRBJ2-4	CASSSTIRGGGNIQYF	TGCGCCAGCAGCAGTACCATACGGGGCGGGGGAAACATTCAGTACTTC
.	TRBV2	TRBD2	TRBJ2-7	CASGTSVYEQYF	TGTGCCTCAGGGACTAGCGTCTACGAGCAGTACTTC
few	TRBV25-1	TRBD2	TRBJ2-1	CASQVAGVGNEQFF	TGTGCCAGCCAGGTAGCGGGAGTGGGGAATGAGCAGTTCTTC
.	TRBV10-2	.	TRBJ1-2	CASKGTGNYGYTF	TGCGCCAGCAAGGGAACTGGAAACTATGGCTACACCTTC
.	TRBV9	.	TRBJ2-1	CASSVSSIYNEQFF	TGTGCCAGCAGCGTCTCGAGTATATACAATGAGCAGTTCTTC
.	TRBV13	.	TRBJ2-3	CATYTQYF	TGTGCCACCTATACGCAGTATTTT
medium-sized	TRBV6-5	.	TRBJ1-4	CASSSSRGKLFF	TGTGCCAGCAGTTCCTCGAGGGGGAAACTGTTTTTT
once	TRBV14	TRBD2	TRBJ2-1	CASSQGGSGRQYEQFF	TGTGCCAGCAGCCAAGGGGGGAGCGGGAGGCAGTACGAGCAGTTCTTC
once	TRBV19	TRBD2	TRBJ2-7	CASSRSAGGSYEQYF	TGTGCCAGTAGTAGGTCAGCGGGAGGATCCTACGAGCAGTACTTC
.	TRBV6-5	.	TRBJ2-5	CASSTLGAQETQYF	TGTGCCAGCAGTACACTCGGGGCACAAGAGACCCAGTACTTC